This T cell receptor (beta chain) was sequenced in a study of metastatic and nonmetastatic thyroid tumors (dated by TCRdb to 2020 to 2022). Broadly, across the study: For patients with malignant and with benign thyroid disease, the researchers compared repertoires between peripheral blood samples and tumor or nodule tissue samples. What the study reported, not specific to this receptor: In both blood and tumor samples, malignant tumors were reported to have significantly higher TCR beta diversity than benign nodules.

This clone occurred many times. There is no known antigen for this receptor. One base away there is no much larger clone; base qualities are not given. Library preparation employed PCR. The instrument was an Illumina HiSeq 4000. High-throughput sequencing was used to profile the TCR beta-chain CDR3 region of every patient. On the study's bioinformatics: A classifier to discriminate distant-metastatic papillary thyroid cancer patients was built from CDR3 differences across clinicopathological groups. The Shannon index was used to assess repertoire diversity, and the Morisita-Horn index was used to assess tumor-blood repertoire similarity. The public sequencing data were trimmed at Q25 with fastp and processed into clonotypes with MiXCR by TCRdb, which kept only in-frame beta chains. The V and J calls shown here were made by TCRdb, not taken from the authors' results. The sample contains more than 25,000 clones, approximately 8% of them found a single time. The ten largest account for roughly two fifths of the sample.

The germline V gene provides CDR1 MNHNS and CDR2 SASEGT. Trimming takes 5 bases off V and 7 bases off J; junction bases not matched to a gene: 7. The CDR3 contains 14 residues, cysteine and phenylalanine counted. Of all the DNA, just the CDR3 is kept, 42 bases in frame from base 1. No treatment had been received by any patient before thyroid surgery. Using T-cell receptor beta sequencing, the researchers looked back retrospectively at clinical samples from patients, gathered between about 2012 and 2019. The rearrangement joined TRBV6-1 to TRBJ2-1, and 8 junction bases match TRBD2. This receptor was identified in a female donor with papillary thyroid cancer or a benign thyroid nodule (not recorded which). Some clones in this sample may be carry-over from other donors' samples. Sequenced sample: blood. The CDR3 sequence is CASSPGGTPNEQFF. The DNA sequence reads TGTGCCAGCAGTCCGGGGGGGACTCCTAATGAGCAGTTCTTC.